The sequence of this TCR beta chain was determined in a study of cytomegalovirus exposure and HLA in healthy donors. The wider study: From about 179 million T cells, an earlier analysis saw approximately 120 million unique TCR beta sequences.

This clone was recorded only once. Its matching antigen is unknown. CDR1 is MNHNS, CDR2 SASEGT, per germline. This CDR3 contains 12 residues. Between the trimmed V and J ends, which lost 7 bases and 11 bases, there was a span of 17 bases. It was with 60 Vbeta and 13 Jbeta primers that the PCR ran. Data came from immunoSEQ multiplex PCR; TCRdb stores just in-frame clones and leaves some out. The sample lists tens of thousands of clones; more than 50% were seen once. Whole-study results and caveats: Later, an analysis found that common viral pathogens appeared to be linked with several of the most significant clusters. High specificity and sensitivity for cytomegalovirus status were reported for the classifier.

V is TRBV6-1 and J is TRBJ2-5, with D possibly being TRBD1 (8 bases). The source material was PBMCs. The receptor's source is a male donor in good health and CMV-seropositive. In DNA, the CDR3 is TGTGCCAGCACAGGGGGCGCGGGAGAGCAGTACTTC. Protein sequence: CASTGGAGEQYF.